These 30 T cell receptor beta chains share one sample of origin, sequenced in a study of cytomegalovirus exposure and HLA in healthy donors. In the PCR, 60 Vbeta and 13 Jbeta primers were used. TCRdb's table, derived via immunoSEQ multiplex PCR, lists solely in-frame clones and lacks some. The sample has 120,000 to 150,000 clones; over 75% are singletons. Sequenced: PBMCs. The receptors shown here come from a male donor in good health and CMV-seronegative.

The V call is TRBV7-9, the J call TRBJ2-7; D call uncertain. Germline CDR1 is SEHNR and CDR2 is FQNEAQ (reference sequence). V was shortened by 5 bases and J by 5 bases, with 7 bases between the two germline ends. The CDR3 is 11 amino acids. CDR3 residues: CASSDRDEQYF. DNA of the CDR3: TGTGCCAGCAGCGACCGGGACGAGCAGTACTTC. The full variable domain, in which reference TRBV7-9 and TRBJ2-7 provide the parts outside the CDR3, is DTGVSQNPRHKITKRGQNVTFRCDPISEHNRLYWYRQTLGQGPEFLTYFQNEAQLEKSRLLSDRFSAERPKGSFSTLEIQRTEQGDSAMYLCASSDRDEQYFGPGTRLTVT.

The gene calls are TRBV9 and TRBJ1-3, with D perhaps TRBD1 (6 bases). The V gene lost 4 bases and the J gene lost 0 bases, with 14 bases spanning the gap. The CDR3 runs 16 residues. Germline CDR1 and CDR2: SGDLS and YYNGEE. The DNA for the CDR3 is TGTGCCAGCAGCTTCGTGGGGGCCGACTCTGGAAACACCATATATTTT. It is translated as CASSFVGADSGNTIYF.

CDR3 in DNA: TGTGCCAGCAGCTCGCCACCTTACGTGGAGCAGTACTTC. It specifies CASSSPPYVEQYF. The chain links TRBV5-4 to TRBJ2-5; unclear D gene. V gave up 3 bases and J gave up 11 bases, with 17 bases separating them. The germline V gene encodes CDR1 SGHNT and CDR2 YYREEE (reference sequence). The CDR3 consists of 13 residues.

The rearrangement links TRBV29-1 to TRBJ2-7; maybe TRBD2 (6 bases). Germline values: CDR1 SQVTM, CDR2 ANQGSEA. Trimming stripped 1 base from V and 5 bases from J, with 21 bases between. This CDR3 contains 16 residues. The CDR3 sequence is CSVEGGGWTGADEQYF. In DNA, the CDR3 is TGCAGCGTTGAAGGAGGAGGGTGGACGGGAGCGGACGAGCAGTACTTC.

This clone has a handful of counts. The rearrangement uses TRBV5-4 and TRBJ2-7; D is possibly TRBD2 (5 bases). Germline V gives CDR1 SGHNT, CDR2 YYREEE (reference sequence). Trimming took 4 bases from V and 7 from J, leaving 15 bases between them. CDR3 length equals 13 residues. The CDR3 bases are TGTGCCAGCAGCCCGAGGGCGGCCGGAGAGCAGTACTTC. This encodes CASSPRAAGEQYF.

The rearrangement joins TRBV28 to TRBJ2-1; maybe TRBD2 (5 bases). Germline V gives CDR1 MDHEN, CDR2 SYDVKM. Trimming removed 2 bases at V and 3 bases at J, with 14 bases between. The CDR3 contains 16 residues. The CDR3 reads CASSLPRTGNYNEQFF. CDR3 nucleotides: TGTGCCAGCAGTTTACCTCGTACGGGAAACTACAATGAGCAGTTCTTC.

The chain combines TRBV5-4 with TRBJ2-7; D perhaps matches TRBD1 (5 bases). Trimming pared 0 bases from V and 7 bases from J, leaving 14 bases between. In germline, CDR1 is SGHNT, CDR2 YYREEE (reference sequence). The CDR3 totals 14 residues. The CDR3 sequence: CASSLGGPLGEQYF. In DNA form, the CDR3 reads TGTGCCAGCAGCTTGGGGGGCCCCCTTGGTGAGCAGTACTTC.

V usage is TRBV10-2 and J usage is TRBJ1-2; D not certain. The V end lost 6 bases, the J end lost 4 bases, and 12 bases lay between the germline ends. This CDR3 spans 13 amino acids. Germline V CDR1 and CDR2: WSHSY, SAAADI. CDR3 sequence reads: CASRPDMIYGYTF. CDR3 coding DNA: TGCGCCAGCAGACCCGACATGATCTATGGCTACACCTTC.

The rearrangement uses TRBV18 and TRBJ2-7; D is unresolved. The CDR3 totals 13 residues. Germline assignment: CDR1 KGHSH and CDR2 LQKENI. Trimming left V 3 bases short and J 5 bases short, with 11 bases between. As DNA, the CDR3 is TGTGCCAGCTCACCGCTAGAACTGGACGAGCAGTACTTC. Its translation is CASSPLELDEQYF.

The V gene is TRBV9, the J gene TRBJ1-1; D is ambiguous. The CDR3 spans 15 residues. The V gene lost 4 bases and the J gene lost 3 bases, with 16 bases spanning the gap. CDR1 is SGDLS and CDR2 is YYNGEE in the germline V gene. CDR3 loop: CASSPARKADTEAFF. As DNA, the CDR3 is TGTGCCAGCAGCCCCGCACGGAAAGCGGACACTGAAGCTTTCTTT.

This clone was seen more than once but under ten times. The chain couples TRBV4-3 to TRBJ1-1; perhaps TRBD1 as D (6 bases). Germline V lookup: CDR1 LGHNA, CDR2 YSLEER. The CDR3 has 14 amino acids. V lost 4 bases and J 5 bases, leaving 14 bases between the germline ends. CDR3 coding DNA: TGCGCCAGCAGCCCTCTACAGGGTGGAACTGAAGCTTTCTTT. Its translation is CASSPLQGGTEAFF.

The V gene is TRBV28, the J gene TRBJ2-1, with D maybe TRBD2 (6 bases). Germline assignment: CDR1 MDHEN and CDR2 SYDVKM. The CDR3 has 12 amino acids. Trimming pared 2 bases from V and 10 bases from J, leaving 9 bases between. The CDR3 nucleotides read TGTGCCAGCAGTTTAGGTAGCGGAGAGCAGTTCTTC. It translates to CASSLGSGEQFF.

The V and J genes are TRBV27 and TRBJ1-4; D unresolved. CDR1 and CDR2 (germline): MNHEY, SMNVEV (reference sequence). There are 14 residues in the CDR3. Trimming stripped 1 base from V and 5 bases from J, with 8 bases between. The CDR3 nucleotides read TGTGCCAGCAGTTTATACGGGGTGAATGAAAAACTGTTTTTT. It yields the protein CASSLYGVNEKLFF. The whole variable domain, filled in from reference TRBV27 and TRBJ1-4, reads EAQVTQNPRYLITVTGKKLTVTCSQNMNHEYMSWYRQDPGLGLRQIYYSMNVEVTDKGDVPEGYKVSRKEKRNFPLILESPSPNQTSLYFCASSLYGVNEKLFFGSGTQLSVL.

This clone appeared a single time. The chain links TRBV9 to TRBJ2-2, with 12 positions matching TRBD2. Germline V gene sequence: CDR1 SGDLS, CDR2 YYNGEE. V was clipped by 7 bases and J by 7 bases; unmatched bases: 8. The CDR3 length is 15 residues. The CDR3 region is CASSGLAGQVGELFF. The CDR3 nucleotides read TGTGCCAGCTCAGGACTAGCGGGACAGGTCGGGGAGCTGTTTTTT. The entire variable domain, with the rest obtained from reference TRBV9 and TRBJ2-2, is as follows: DSGVTQTPKHLITATGQRVTLRCSPRSGDLSVYWYQQSLDQGLQFLIQYYNGEERAKGNILERFSAQQFPDLHSELNLSSLELGDSALYFCASSGLAGQVGELFFGEGSRLTVL.

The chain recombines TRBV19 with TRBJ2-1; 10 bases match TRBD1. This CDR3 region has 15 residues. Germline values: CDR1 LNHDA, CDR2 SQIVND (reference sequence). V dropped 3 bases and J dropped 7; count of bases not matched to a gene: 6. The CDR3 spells CASSMFRDRGNEQFF. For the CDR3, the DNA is TGTGCCAGTAGTATGTTCCGGGACAGGGGTAATGAGCAGTTCTTC.

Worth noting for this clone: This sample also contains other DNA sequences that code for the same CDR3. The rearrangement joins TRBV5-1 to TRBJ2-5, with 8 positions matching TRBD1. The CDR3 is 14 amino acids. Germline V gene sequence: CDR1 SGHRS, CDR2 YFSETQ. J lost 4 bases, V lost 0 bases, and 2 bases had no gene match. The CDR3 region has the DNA TGCGCCAGCAGCTTGGGACAGGGGAGAGAGACCCAGTACTTC. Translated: CASSLGQGRETQYF.

CDR3 in amino acids: CASSVAGGEDEQYF. For the CDR3, the DNA is TGTGCCAGCAGCGTAGCTGGGGGGGAGGACGAGCAGTACTTC. The chain uses TRBV9 and TRBJ2-7, with 7 bases lining up with TRBD2. The CDR3 covers 14 residues. The J segment lost 5 bases and the V segment lost 0 bases, leaving 5 bases of the junction unmatched. Germline V gene lookup returns CDR1 SGDLS and CDR2 YYNGEE.

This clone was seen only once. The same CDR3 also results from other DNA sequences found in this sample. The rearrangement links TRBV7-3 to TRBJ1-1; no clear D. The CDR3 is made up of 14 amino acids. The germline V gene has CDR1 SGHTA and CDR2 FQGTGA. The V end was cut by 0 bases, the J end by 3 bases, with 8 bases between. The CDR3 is CASSLTGGDTEAFF. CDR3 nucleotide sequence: TGTGCCAGCAGCTTAACGGGAGGCGACACTGAAGCTTTCTTT.

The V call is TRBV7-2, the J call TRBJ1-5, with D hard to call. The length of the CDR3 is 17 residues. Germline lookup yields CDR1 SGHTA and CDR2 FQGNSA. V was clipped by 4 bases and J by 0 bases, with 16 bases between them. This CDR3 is CASSSYVGGFSNQPQHF. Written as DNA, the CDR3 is TGTGCCAGCAGCTCCTACGTGGGAGGGTTTAGCAATCAGCCCCAGCATTTT.

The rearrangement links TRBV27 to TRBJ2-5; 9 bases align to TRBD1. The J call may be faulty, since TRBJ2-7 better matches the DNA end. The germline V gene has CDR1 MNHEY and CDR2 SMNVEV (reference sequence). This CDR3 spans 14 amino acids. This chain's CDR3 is CASRATGQGHEQYF. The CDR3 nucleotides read TGTGCCAGCAGGGCTACGGGACAGGGACACGAGCAGTACTTC.

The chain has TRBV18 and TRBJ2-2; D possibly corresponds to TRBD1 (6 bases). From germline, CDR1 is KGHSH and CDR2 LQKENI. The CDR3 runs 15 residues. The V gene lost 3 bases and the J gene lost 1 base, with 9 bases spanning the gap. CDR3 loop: CASSPTGQNTGELFF. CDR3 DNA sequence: TGTGCCAGCTCACCGACGGGACAGAACACCGGGGAGCTGTTTTTT. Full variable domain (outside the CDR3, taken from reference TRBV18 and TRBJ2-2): NAGVMQNPRHLVRRRGQEARLRCSPMKGHSHVYWYRQLPEEGLKFMVYLQKENIIDESGMPKERFSAEFPKEGPSILRIQQVVRGDSAAYFCASSPTGQNTGELFFGEGSRLTVL.

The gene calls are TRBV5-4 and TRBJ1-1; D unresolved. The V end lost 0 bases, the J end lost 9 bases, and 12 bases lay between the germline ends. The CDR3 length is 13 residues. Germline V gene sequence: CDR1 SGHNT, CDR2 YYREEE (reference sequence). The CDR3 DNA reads TGTGCCAGCAGCTTGGCTGGCGCAGGCCAAGCTTTCTTT. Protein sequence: CASSLAGAGQAFF.

CDR3 amino acids: CASSTGYGYEQYF. CDR3 nucleotide sequence: TGTGCCAGCTCAACAGGGTACGGCTACGAGCAGTACTTC. V usage is TRBV18 and J usage is TRBJ2-7, with D maybe TRBD1 (6 bases). Germline-derived CDR1 and CDR2 are KGHSH and LQKENI. V lost 5 bases, J lost 3 bases, and 11 bases lay in between. The CDR3 is made up of 13 amino acids.

CDR3 loop: CASSQVLDTYEQYF. The CDR3 DNA reads TGCGCCAGCAGCCAAGTCCTGGACACTTACGAGCAGTACTTC. The V and J genes are TRBV4-3 and TRBJ2-7, with a possible D match to TRBD1 (5 bases). Trimming stripped 1 base from V and 4 bases from J, with 11 bases between. The germline gives CDR1 LGHNA, CDR2 YSLEER. The CDR3 has 14 residues.

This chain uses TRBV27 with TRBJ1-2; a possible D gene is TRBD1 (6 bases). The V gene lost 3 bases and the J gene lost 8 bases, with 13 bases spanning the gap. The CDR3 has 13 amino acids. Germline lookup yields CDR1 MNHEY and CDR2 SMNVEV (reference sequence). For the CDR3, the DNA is TGTGCCAGCAGTTTTGACAGGCTTAACGGCTACACCTTC. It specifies CASSFDRLNGYTF.

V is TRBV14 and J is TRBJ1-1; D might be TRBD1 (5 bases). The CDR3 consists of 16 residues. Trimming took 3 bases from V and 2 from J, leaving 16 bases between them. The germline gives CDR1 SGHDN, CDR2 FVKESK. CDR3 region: CASSHPSGRVNTEAFF. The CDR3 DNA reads TGTGCCAGCAGCCATCCCTCTGGCAGGGTAAACACTGAAGCTTTCTTT.

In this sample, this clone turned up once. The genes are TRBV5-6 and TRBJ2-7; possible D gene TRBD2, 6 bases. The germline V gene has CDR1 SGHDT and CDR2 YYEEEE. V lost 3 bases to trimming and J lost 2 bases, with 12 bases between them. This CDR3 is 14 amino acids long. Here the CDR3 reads CASSWRGYAYEQYF. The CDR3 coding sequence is TGTGCCAGCAGCTGGAGGGGTTATGCCTACGAGCAGTACTTC.

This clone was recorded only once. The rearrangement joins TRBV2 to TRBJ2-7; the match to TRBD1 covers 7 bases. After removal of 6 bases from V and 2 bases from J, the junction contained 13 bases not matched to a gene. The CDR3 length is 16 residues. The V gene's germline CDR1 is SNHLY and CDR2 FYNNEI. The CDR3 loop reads CASSETGVAHPYEQYF. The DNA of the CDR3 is TGTGCCAGCAGCGAAACAGGGGTAGCACATCCCTACGAGCAGTACTTC.

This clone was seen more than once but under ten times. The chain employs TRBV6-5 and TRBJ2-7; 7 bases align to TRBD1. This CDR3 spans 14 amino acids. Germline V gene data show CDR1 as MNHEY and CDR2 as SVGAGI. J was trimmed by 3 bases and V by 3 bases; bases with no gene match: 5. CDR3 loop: CASSYPGQSYEQYF. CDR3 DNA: TGTGCCAGCAGTTATCCGGGACAGAGCTACGAGCAGTACTTC.

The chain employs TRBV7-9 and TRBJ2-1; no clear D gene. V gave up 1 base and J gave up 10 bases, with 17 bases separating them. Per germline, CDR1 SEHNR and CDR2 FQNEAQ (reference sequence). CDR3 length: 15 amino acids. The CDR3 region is CASSLGSGGHTEQFF. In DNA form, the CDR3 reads TGTGCCAGCAGCTTAGGTTCAGGTGGGCACACCGAGCAGTTCTTC.